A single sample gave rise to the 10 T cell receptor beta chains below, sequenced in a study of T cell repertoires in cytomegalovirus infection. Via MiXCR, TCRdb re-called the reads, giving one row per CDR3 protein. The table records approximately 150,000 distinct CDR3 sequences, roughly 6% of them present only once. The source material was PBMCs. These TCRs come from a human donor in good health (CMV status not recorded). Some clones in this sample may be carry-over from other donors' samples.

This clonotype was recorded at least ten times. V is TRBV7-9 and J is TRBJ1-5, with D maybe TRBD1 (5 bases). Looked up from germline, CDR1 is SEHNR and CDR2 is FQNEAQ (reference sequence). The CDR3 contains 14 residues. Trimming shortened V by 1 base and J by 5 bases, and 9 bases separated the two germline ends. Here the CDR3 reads CASSLEPGHQPQHF. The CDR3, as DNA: TGTGCCAGCAGCTTAGAGCCAGGGCATCAGCCCCAGCATTTT.

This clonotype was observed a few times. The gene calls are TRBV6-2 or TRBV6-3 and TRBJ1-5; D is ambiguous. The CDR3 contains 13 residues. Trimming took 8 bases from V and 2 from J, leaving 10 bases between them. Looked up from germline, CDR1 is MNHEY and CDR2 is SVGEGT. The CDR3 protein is CASANFGNQPQHF. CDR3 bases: TGTGCCAGCGCAAATTTCGGCAATCAGCCCCAGCATTTT.

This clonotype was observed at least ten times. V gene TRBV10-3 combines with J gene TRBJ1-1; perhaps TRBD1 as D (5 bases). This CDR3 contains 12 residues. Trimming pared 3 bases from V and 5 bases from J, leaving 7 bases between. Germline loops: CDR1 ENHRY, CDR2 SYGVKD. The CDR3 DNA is TGTGCCATCAGTGAAGGGGTGACTGAAGCTTTCTTT. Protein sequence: CAISEGVTEAFF.

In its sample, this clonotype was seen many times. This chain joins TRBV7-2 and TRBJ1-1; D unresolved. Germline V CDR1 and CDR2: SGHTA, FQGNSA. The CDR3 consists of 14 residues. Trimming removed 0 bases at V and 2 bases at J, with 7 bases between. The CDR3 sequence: CASSLAATNTEAFF. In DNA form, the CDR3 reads TGTGCCAGCAGCTTAGCAGCTACTAACACTGAAGCTTTCTTT.

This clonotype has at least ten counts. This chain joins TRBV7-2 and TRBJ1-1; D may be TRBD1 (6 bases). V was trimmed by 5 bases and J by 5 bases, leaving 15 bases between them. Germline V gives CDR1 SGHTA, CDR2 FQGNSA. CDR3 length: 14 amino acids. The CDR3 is CASSRRGGATEAFF. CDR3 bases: TGTGCCAGCAGCCGTCGGGGGGGCGCTACTGAAGCTTTCTTT.

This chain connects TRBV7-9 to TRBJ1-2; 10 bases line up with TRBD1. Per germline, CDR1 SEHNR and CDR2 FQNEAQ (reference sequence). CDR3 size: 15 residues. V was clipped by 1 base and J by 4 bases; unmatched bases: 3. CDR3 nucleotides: TGTGCCAGCAGCTTAGGGGGACAGGGGAGCTATGGCTACACCTTC. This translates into CASSLGGQGSYGYTF.

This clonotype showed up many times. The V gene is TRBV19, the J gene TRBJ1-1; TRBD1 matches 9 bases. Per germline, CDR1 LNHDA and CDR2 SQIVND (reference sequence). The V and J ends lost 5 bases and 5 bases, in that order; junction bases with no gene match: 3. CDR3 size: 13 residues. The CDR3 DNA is TGTGCCAGTAGTCTGGGACAGGGAACTGAAGCTTTCTTT. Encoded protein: CASSLGQGTEAFF.

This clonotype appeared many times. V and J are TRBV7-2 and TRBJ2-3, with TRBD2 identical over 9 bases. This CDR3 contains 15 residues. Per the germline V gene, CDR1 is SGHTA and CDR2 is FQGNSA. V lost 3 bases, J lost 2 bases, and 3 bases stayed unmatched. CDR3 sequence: CASSLRGGVTDTQYF. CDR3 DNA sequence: TGTGCCAGCAGCTTGCGCGGGGGGGTCACAGATACGCAGTATTTT.

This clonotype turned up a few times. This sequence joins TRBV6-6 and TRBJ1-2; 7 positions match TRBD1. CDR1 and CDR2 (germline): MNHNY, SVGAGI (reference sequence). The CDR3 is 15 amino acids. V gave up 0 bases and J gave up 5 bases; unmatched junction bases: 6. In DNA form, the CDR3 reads TGTGCCAGCAGTTACTCGCTGGGACAGCATTATGGCTACACCTTC. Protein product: CASSYSLGQHYGYTF.

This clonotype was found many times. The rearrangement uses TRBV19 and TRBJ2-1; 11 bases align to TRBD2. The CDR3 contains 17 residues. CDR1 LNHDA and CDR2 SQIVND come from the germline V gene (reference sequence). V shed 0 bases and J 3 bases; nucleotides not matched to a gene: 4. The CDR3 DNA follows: TGTGCCAGTAGTATAGACCCTAGCGGGGGGTTCTACAATGAGCAGTTCTTC. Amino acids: CASSIDPSGGFYNEQFF.